The 6 T cell receptor beta chains below come from one sample, sequenced in a study of response to subunit inactivated influenza vaccine. Each CDR3 protein is one row after TCRdb ran MiXCR on the RT-PCR reads. The repertoire holds just under 250,000 distinct CDR3 sequences, with about 12% as singletons. Sequencing used non-naive T cells sorted from PBMCs, obtained 14 to 15 days before vaccination. These receptors came from a man aged 50 to 60 who received an inactivated influenza vaccine.

This clonotype was counted a few times. The CDR3 here is CASSIRGGQVEQFF. CDR3 sequence (DNA): TGTGCCAGTAGTATTCGGGGGGGCCAAGTTGAGCAGTTCTTC. V gene TRBV19 combines with J gene TRBJ2-1; 8 bases map to TRBD2. V was clipped by 3 bases and J by 9 bases; unmatched bases: 7. Germline CDR1 and CDR2: LNHDA and SQIVND (reference sequence). The CDR3 loop spans 14 amino acids.

This clonotype was counted a few times. The genes are TRBV10-3 and TRBJ2-2; TRBD1 might be the D (7 bases). CDR1 and CDR2 from the germline V gene are ENHRY and SYGVKD. The CDR3 covers 16 residues. Trimming removed 6 bases from V and 4 bases from J, with 18 bases in between. CDR3 coding DNA: TGTGCCATCAGCACAGGCGGGACAGATGGCACCGGGGAGCTGTTTTTT. Translating it yields CAISTGGTDGTGELFF.

This clonotype appeared many times. The V gene is TRBV12-3 or TRBV12-4, the J gene TRBJ2-5, with TRBD2 matching over 7 bases. V dropped 5 bases and J dropped 4; count of bases not matched to a gene: 10. There are 15 residues in the CDR3. This chain's CDR3 is CASSRRQGGGETQYF. CDR3 coding DNA: TGTGCCAGCAGTCGCCGCCAGGGCGGGGGAGAGACCCAGTACTTC.

This clonotype was recorded a few times. An end of the junction differs from the germline gene, which may be a read error. V usage is TRBV20-1 and J usage is TRBJ2-1; D gene uncertain. Germline lookup yields CDR1 DFQATT and CDR2 SNEGSKA (reference sequence). The length of the CDR3 is 13 residues. CDR3 amino acids: CSAAGRSNNEQFF. CDR3 DNA: TGCAGTGCTGCCGGGCGCTCCAACAATGAGCAGTTCTTC.

In DNA form, the CDR3 reads TGCAGTGCCCCTCGGACGGGTGCTAATGAAAAACTGTTTTTT. Its translation: CSAPRTGANEKLFF. J is TRBJ1-4 and V is TRBV20-1; D not certain. The V end was cut by 6 bases, the J end by 3 bases, with 14 bases between. The germline gives CDR1 DFQATT, CDR2 SNEGSKA (reference sequence). The CDR3 has 14 residues.

This clonotype has only a few counts. The chain joins TRBV12-3 or TRBV12-4 to TRBJ1-4, with 10 bases fitting TRBD1. The CDR3 runs to 19 residues. The trim removed 4 bases at V and 8 bases at J, leaving 19 bases unmatched. The CDR3: CASSSLPGTGDPAREKLFF. In DNA, the CDR3 is TGTGCCAGCAGTTCCCTCCCCGGGACAGGGGATCCGGCTAGAGAAAAACTGTTTTTT.